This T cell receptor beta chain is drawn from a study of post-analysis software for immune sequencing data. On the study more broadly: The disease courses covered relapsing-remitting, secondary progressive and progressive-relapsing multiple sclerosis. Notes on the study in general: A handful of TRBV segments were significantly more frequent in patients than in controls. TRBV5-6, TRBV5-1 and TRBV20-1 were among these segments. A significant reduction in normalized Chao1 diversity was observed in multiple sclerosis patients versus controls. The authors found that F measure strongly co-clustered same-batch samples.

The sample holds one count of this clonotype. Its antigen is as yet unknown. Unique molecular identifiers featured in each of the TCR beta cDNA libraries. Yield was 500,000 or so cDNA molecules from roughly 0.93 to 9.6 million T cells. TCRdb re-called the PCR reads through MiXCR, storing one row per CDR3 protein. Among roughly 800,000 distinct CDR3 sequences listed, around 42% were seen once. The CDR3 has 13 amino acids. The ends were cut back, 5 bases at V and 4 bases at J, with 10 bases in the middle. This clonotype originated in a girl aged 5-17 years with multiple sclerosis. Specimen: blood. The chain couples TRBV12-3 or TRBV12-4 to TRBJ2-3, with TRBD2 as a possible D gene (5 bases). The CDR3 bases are TGTGCCAGCAGTCCCAGTAGCGCAGATACGCAGTATTTT. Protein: CASSPSSADTQYF.